A single sample is the source of the 28 T cell receptor beta chains below, sequenced in a study of blood T cell repertoires in COVID-19. Data came from immunoSEQ multiplex PCR; TCRdb stores just in-frame clones and leaves some out. The sample shows around 100,000 clones, 70% to 80% of them seen only once. The sample was peripheral blood. The receptors derive from a man between 65 and 80 years old with active or convalescent COVID-19.

V is TRBV3-1 (or the pseudogene TRBV3-2) and J is TRBJ2-5, with 9 positions matching TRBD2. Germline CDR1 and CDR2: LGHDT and YNNKEL (reference sequence). The V gene end was trimmed by 4 bases and the J gene end by 2 bases; junction bases not matched to a gene: 11. This CDR3 spans 17 amino acids. CDR3 DNA: TGTGCCAGCAGCCTAAACCCAGCGGGGGGTATTCAAGAGACCCAGTACTTC. This sequence encodes CASSLNPAGGIQETQYF.

This chain connects TRBV27 to TRBJ1-3; 8 nucleotides align to TRBD1. Germline CDR1 reads MNHEY; CDR2 reads SMNVEV (reference sequence). The CDR3 consists of 15 residues. The V segment lost 5 bases and the J segment 4 bases; nucleotides outside the gene matches: 7. The CDR3 loop is CASSPDRAQGNTIYF. DNA of the CDR3: TGTGCCAGCAGTCCGGACAGGGCGCAAGGAAACACCATATATTTT.

The chain recombines TRBV19 with TRBJ1-5, with D possibly matching TRBD1 (6 bases). Trimming removed 2 bases at V and 5 bases at J, with 16 bases between. CDR1 and CDR2 from the germline V gene are LNHDA and SQIVND (reference sequence). The CDR3 sequence is 16 residues long. The CDR3 reads CASSITGFRVDQPQHF. The CDR3 DNA reads TGTGCCAGTAGTATAACAGGGTTCAGGGTCGATCAGCCCCAGCATTTT.

J is TRBJ2-3 and V is TRBV25-1; 9 bases line up with TRBD2. With V trimmed by 1 base and J by 0 bases, 5 bases remained unmatched. There are 17 residues in the CDR3. Germline V gene data show CDR1 as MGHDK and CDR2 as SYGVNS. The CDR3 here is CASSEWLAGISTDTQYF. The DNA for the CDR3 is TGTGCCAGCAGTGAATGGCTAGCGGGGATTAGCACAGATACGCAGTATTTT.

CDR3 in DNA: TGTGCCAGTAGTATAGGACAGACCACCGGGGAGCTGTTTTTT. Translating it yields CASSIGQTTGELFF. The chain recombines TRBV19 with TRBJ2-2; perhaps TRBD1 as D (5 bases). The V and J ends lost 1 base and 4 bases respectively, with 7 bases between them. CDR3 length: 14 residues. Per germline, CDR1 LNHDA and CDR2 SQIVND (reference sequence).

The chain recombines TRBV6-6 with TRBJ2-5; 9 bases match TRBD1. Germline trimming cut 6 bases from V and 7 bases from J; bases unmatched to any gene: 6. From germline, CDR1 is MNHNY and CDR2 SVGAGI (reference sequence). CDR3 length: 13 amino acids. The CDR3 DNA is TGTGCCAGCAGCACAGGGGGCGTAGGGACCCAGTACTTC. Translated: CASSTGGVGTQYF.

This clone was observed a handful of times. This chain connects TRBV7-9 to TRBJ2-7, with a possible D match to TRBD2 (6 bases). Germline CDR1 is SEHNR and CDR2 is FQNEAQ (reference sequence). The ends were cut back, 3 bases at V and 0 bases at J, with 9 bases in the middle. The CDR3 runs to 14 residues. The CDR3 protein is CASSLDGSSYEQYF. The CDR3 bases are TGTGCCAGCAGCTTGGACGGGAGCTCCTACGAGCAGTACTTC.

This clone has only a few counts. The chain recombines TRBV7-2 with TRBJ2-2; D is perhaps TRBD2 (6 bases). The germline CDR1 and CDR2 sequences are SGHTA and FQGNSA. The length of the CDR3 is 13 residues. V lost 0 bases, J lost 7 bases, and 6 bases lay in between. The DNA for the CDR3 is TGTGCCAGCAGCTTAGCCGGGGGCGGGGAGCTGTTTTTT. Amino acid sequence: CASSLAGGGELFF.

J is TRBJ2-1 and V is TRBV7-9; maybe TRBD2 (6 bases). Deletions cut 10 bases from V and 4 bases from J, with 20 bases between. The V gene's germline CDR1 is SEHNR and CDR2 FQNEAQ (reference sequence). This CDR3 region has 15 residues. The CDR3 DNA is TGTGCCACGGAGGGCCGGGACTCTCCTTACAATGAGCAGTTCTTC. It translates to CATEGRDSPYNEQFF.

This chain joins TRBV4-1 and TRBJ1-2; possible D gene TRBD1, 6 bases. Per germline, CDR1 MGHRA and CDR2 YSYEKL. V lost 3 bases, J lost 5 bases, and 22 bases lay in between. The CDR3 runs 17 residues. The CDR3 bases are TGCGCCAGCAGCCACGAGACCGGGACAACCAGTATTTATGGCTACACCTTC. It translates to CASSHETGTTSIYGYTF.

This chain links TRBV12-3 or TRBV12-4 with TRBJ2-7; TRBD2 agrees at 7 bases. This CDR3 spans 13 amino acids. V was pared by 7 bases and J by 3 bases, with 6 bases of the junction left unmatched. CDR3 sequence (DNA): TGTGCCAGCACCTTCGGACTAGGCTACGAGCAGTACTTC. Translated: CASTFGLGYEQYF.

The V and J genes are TRBV6-5 and TRBJ1-2; D is perhaps TRBD1 (5 bases). Germline V gene sequence: CDR1 MNHEY, CDR2 SVGAGI. Trimming took 4 bases from V and 8 from J, leaving 17 bases between them. The CDR3 spans 14 residues. The CDR3 sequence: CASSFRPETAGYTF. The CDR3 bases are TGTGCCAGCAGTTTTAGACCTGAGACAGCCGGCTACACCTTC.

The chain recombines TRBV2 with TRBJ1-6; D is ambiguous. The V gene's germline CDR1 is SNHLY and CDR2 FYNNEI. The CDR3 sequence is 15 residues long. V shed 4 bases and J shed 6 bases, with 13 bases lying between them. In DNA, the CDR3 is TGTGCCAGCAGTGCGGCGGAGAGACTTAATTCACCCCTCCACTTT. It is translated as CASSAAERLNSPLHF. Supplemented by reference TRBV2 and TRBJ1-6, the full variable domain reads EPEVTQTPSHQVTQMGQEVILRCVPISNHLYFYWYRQILGQKVEFLVSFYNNEISEKSEIFDDQFSVERPDGSNFTLKIRSTKLEDSAMYFCASSAAERLNSPLHFGNGTRLTVT.

This rearrangement joins TRBV7-6 to TRBJ2-7; TRBD1 aligns across 7 bases. In germline, CDR1 is SGHVS, CDR2 FNYEAQ. This CDR3 contains 15 residues. V trimming: 1 base; J trimming: 3 bases; junction bases outside the gene matches: 6. Here the CDR3 reads CASSLEARQGYEQYF. CDR3 DNA: TGTGCCAGCAGCTTAGAGGCCCGACAGGGCTACGAGCAGTACTTC.

The V call is TRBV5-5, the J call TRBJ1-1, with D uncertain. The V gene lost 2 bases and the J gene lost 0 bases, with 8 bases spanning the gap. From germline, CDR1 is SGHKS and CDR2 YYEKEE (reference sequence). This CDR3 contains 14 residues. The CDR3 coding sequence is TGTGCCAGCAGCTTTCCGGTGGTGAACACTGAAGCTTTCTTT. Translation gives CASSFPVVNTEAFF.

The chain combines TRBV27 with TRBJ2-7; 7 bases fit TRBD1. The CDR3 contains 13 residues. CDR1 is MNHEY and CDR2 is SMNVEV in the germline V gene (reference sequence). J was trimmed by 2 bases and V by 8 bases; bases with no gene match: 6. The CDR3 loop is CASAWGQTYEQYF. In DNA form, the CDR3 reads TGTGCCAGCGCCTGGGGACAGACCTACGAGCAGTACTTC.

The chain employs TRBV30 and TRBJ1-5; TRBD1 matches 11 bases. Germline lookup yields CDR1 GTSNPN and CDR2 SVGIG (reference sequence). J lost 2 bases, V lost 3 bases, and 6 bases had no gene match. The CDR3 length is 16 residues. Here the CDR3 reads CAWRETGQGGNQPQHF. The CDR3 region has the DNA TGTGCCTGGAGGGAGACGGGACAGGGGGGCAATCAGCCCCAGCATTTT.

This sequence joins TRBV4-1 and TRBJ2-3; TRBD2 matches 7 bases. V lost 1 base, J lost 1 base, and 8 bases stayed unmatched. Germline CDR1 and CDR2: MGHRA and YSYEKL. CDR3 length equals 17 residues. The CDR3 region has the DNA TGCGCCAGCAGCCAAGGAAGTCTAGCGGCCGGCACAGATACGCAGTATTTT. It yields the protein CASSQGSLAAGTDTQYF.

The chain combines TRBV3-1 (or the pseudogene TRBV3-2) with TRBJ2-7; D not resolved. Per the germline V gene, CDR1 is LGHDT and CDR2 is YNNKEL (reference sequence). The CDR3 extends over 13 amino acids. The germline V and J ends were trimmed by 3 bases and 5 bases, with 11 bases remaining between them. The CDR3 coding sequence is TGTGCCAGCAGCCATCACCCGCGGAACGAGCAGTACTTC. Translating it yields CASSHHPRNEQYF.

There are a few counts of this clone. The chain links TRBV6-2 or TRBV6-3 to TRBJ2-5, with D possibly being TRBD2 (5 bases). The CDR3 runs to 12 residues. Germline values: CDR1 MNHEY, CDR2 SVGEGT. The V gene lost 6 bases and the J gene lost 3 bases, with 8 bases spanning the gap. CDR3 nucleotides: TGTGCCAGCAGCCCAGCGGAAGAGACCCAGTACTTC. The encoded protein is CASSPAEETQYF.

This clone was seen only once. This chain links TRBV6-5 with TRBJ1-6; tentative D call: TRBD1 (5 bases). Trimming took off 2 bases at V and 9 bases at J, with 8 bases between the two ends. Per germline, CDR1 MNHEY and CDR2 SVGAGI. The CDR3 totals 13 residues. The CDR3 sequence: CASSYPGGSPLHF. The CDR3 DNA sequence: TGTGCCAGCAGTTACCCGGGGGGTTCACCCCTCCACTTT.

This chain links TRBV6-6 with TRBJ2-7; TRBD2 matches at 11 bases. J gave up 5 bases and V 5 bases, and 5 bases lay outside the gene matches. In germline, CDR1 is MNHNY, CDR2 SVGAGI (reference sequence). This CDR3 has 14 residues. The CDR3 DNA sequence: TGTGCCAGCAGTAGTAGCGGGAGGGGCCACGAGCAGTACTTC. It is translated as CASSSSGRGHEQYF.

This clone was observed a few times. The chain recombines TRBV11-2 with TRBJ2-7, with D possibly TRBD1 on 5 matching bases. This CDR3 is built from 14 residues. The germline V and J ends were trimmed by 2 bases and 1 base, with 9 bases remaining between them. In germline, CDR1 is SGHAT, CDR2 FQNNGV. The CDR3 protein is CASSLHRTSYEQYF. Written as DNA, the CDR3 is TGTGCCAGCAGCTTACACAGGACATCCTACGAGCAGTACTTC. Complete variable domain (other parts from reference TRBV11-2 and TRBJ2-7): EAGVAQSPRYKIIEKRQSVAFWCNPISGHATLYWYQQILGQGPKLLIQFQNNGVVDDSQLPKDRFSAERLKGVDSTLKIQPAKLEDSAVYLCASSLHRTSYEQYFGPGTRLTVT.

V is TRBV19 and J is TRBJ1-5; D is possibly TRBD1 (6 bases). This CDR3 is 14 amino acids long. V dropped 7 bases and J dropped 0 bases, with 10 bases sitting between them. The germline V gene encodes CDR1 LNHDA and CDR2 SQIVND (reference sequence). For the CDR3, the DNA is TGTGCCAGTACCCGACAGGTTAGCAATCAGCCCCAGCATTTT. As protein: CASTRQVSNQPQHF.

Here the CDR3 DNA reads TGTGCCACCCTTGGGCAGGGCTTCTACAATGAGCAGTTCTTC. This gives the protein CATLGQGFYNEQFF. The V and J genes are TRBV6-5 and TRBJ2-1; D possibly corresponds to TRBD1 (5 bases). CDR1 MNHEY and CDR2 SVGAGI come from the germline V gene. This CDR3 contains 14 residues. Trimming left V 10 bases short and J 3 bases short, with 16 bases between.

This chain links TRBV30 with TRBJ1-5; D gene ambiguous. Germline V gives CDR1 GTSNPN, CDR2 SVGIG (reference sequence). The CDR3 runs 14 residues. The ends were cut back, 0 bases at V and 5 bases at J, with 11 bases in the middle. Here the CDR3 reads CAWSVKTPYQPQHF. For the CDR3, the DNA is TGTGCCTGGAGTGTTAAGACACCATATCAGCCCCAGCATTTT.

V and J are TRBV5-4 and TRBJ2-3; TRBD1 might be the D (6 bases). The CDR3 loop spans 18 amino acids. Germline lookup yields CDR1 SGHNT and CDR2 YYREEE (reference sequence). Trimming stripped 4 bases from V and 4 bases from J, with 25 bases between. The CDR3 region has the DNA TGTGCCAGCAGCCCGCCGGCCCGGGGCAGGGGAACGGCAGATACGCAGTATTTT. Translating it yields CASSPPARGRGTADTQYF.

V is TRBV20-1 and J is TRBJ2-7, with D perhaps matching TRBD1 (5 bases). The germline V gene encodes CDR1 DFQATT and CDR2 SNEGSKA (reference sequence). The CDR3 runs to 11 residues. Trimming removed 6 bases at V and 5 bases at J, with 11 bases between. The CDR3 region is CSAGERNEQYF. The DNA for the CDR3 is TGCAGTGCAGGGGAACGGAACGAGCAGTACTTC.